Below, 4 T cell receptor beta chains from the same sample are listed, as sequenced in a study of blood T cell repertoires in COVID-19 (dated by TCRdb to the early 2020s). The method was the immunoSEQ multiplex PCR assay. TCRdb's version of the immuneACCESS table is confined to in-frame rearrangements and falls short of the full clone set. An unresolved V gene accounts for under half of the shortfall where checked; the remainder is of unknown origin. Within this sample are 60,000 to 75,000 clones, with 79% of them counted one time only. The ten top clones hold 26% of the sample. The material sequenced was peripheral blood. The receptors come from a man aged 55 to 70 with active or convalescent COVID-19.

This sequence joins TRBV27 and TRBJ2-2, with a possible D match to TRBD2 (6 bases). V dropped 6 bases and J dropped 0 bases, with 11 bases sitting between them. CDR3 length equals 15 residues. Germline loops: CDR1 MNHEY, CDR2 SMNVEV (reference sequence). CDR3 nucleotides: TGTGCCAGCAGGCCGACTAGATCGAACACCGGGGAGCTGTTTTTT. It is translated as CASRPTRSNTGELFF.

The chain combines TRBV28 with TRBJ1-3; 9 bases align to TRBD1. V lost 3 bases to trimming and J lost 0 bases; unmatched junction nucleotides: 15. CDR3 length equals 20 residues. Per germline, CDR1 MDHEN and CDR2 SYDVKM. The CDR3 region is CASSFPLKPNRGLSGNTIYF. The CDR3 DNA is TGTGCCAGCAGTTTCCCATTGAAGCCGAACAGGGGGCTCTCTGGAAACACCATATATTTT.

The rearrangement links TRBV2 to TRBJ2-1, with 11 bases aligning to TRBD1. The CDR3 runs 15 residues. Germline-derived CDR1 and CDR2 are SNHLY and FYNNEI. The J segment lost 6 bases and the V segment lost 7 bases, leaving 8 bases of the junction unmatched. CDR3 in DNA: TGTGCCAGCACACTGGGACAGGGGGACCCCAATGAGCAGTTCTTC. Encoded protein: CASTLGQGDPNEQFF.

The rearrangement uses TRBV12-3 or TRBV12-4 and TRBJ2-3, with D tentatively TRBD2 (5 bases). The CDR3 has 13 residues. Trimming took off 7 bases at V and 8 bases at J, with 16 bases between the two ends. CDR3 loop: CASTLNVGSTQYF. The CDR3 bases are TGTGCCAGCACCCTAAACGTAGGGAGTACGCAGTATTTT.